This T cell receptor (beta chain) was sequenced for a study of shared clonotypes between healthy human individuals. The method was immunoSEQ multiplex PCR; TCRdb's version includes in-frame clones alone and lacks a portion of them. Seen here are hundreds of thousands of clones, almost 97% observed once, and the top ten hold less than 0.06%. V was trimmed by 4 bases and J by 1 base, leaving 14 bases between them. The germline gives CDR1 SGHRS, CDR2 YFSETQ. The CDR3 covers 15 residues. The origin of this receptor is a woman aged 25 to 39 in good health. This rearrangement joins TRBV5-1 to TRBJ1-1, with D unclear. Sequencing was carried out using naive CD4+ T cells sorted from blood. As to subset: CD45RA+ positively selected. DNA of the CDR3: TGCGCCAGCAGCGGGAGACAATCTCCGAACACTGAAGCTTTCTTT. It yields the protein CASSGRQSPNTEAFF.